The present TCR beta chain was sequenced within a study of Ad26.COV2.S vaccination and SARS-CoV-2 variants. The wider study: Recipients of Ad26.COV2.S got it intramuscularly, once or twice 56 days apart.

The data were produced by immunoSEQ multiplex PCR, yet TCRdb's version contains in-frame clones alone and is incomplete. This table has 290,000 or so clones, more than 70% appearing once. About this clone itself: Antigen: not known.

Treatment: 15 to 20 received Ad26.COV2.S at low or high dose, single or two shots; a few received placebo; per-sample allocation not given. Repertoires come from day 63 after the first vaccine or placebo injection. Boston supplied an adult donor aged 18-55 years. Study conclusions and caveats: Reportedly, after vaccination the spike-specific CD8+ and CD4+ T cell responses displayed substantial breadth. The study found higher spike-specific TCR breadth in vaccine than placebo recipients.

Germline V gene lookup returns CDR1 MNHEY and CDR2 SMNVEV (reference sequence). After removal of 5 bases from V and 7 bases from J, the junction contained 9 bases not matched to a gene. The CDR3 is 14 residues long. The chain carries TRBV27 and TRBJ2-7, with TRBD1 matching 9 bases. This TCR was recovered from a person between 18 and 60 years old who received the Ad26.COV2.S COVID-19 vaccine or a placebo. This specimen consisted of peripheral blood, obtained in a trial of Ad26.COV2.S vaccine versus placebo. The CDR3 is CASSIRTGVREQYF. In nucleotides, the CDR3 is TGTGCCAGCAGTATCCGGACAGGGGTGAGGGAGCAGTACTTC.